Shown below are 23 T cell receptor beta chains from a single sample sequenced in a study of T cell responses to AZD1222 COVID-19 vaccine. Generated by immunoSEQ multiplex PCR, the TCRdb table keeps only in-frame clones and is missing some. The top ten hold approximately 19% of the sample, which has roughly 120,000 clones, 88% seen once. The sample in question was peripheral blood, obtained on day 0 of MenACWY control vaccination. The receptors were gathered from an adult in good health.

The chain has TRBV9 and TRBJ2-7; D is uncertain. This CDR3 region has 14 residues. Trimming left V 4 bases short and J 2 bases short, with 13 bases between. Germline values: CDR1 SGDLS, CDR2 YYNGEE. The CDR3 loop is CASSPRALTYEQYF. The CDR3 bases are TGTGCCAGCAGCCCACGAGCGCTTACCTACGAGCAGTACTTC.

This chain links TRBV19 with TRBJ2-3; D might be TRBD2 (6 bases). The V and J ends lost 10 bases and 2 bases respectively, with 13 bases between them. The germline V gene encodes CDR1 LNHDA and CDR2 SQIVND (reference sequence). CDR3 length: 13 residues. CDR3 amino acids: CATAGGVTDTQYF. The CDR3 DNA reads as TGTGCCACCGCGGGCGGGGTCACAGATACGCAGTATTTT.

The chain recombines TRBV28 with TRBJ2-1; D tentatively fits TRBD1 or TRBD2 (5 bases each). The CDR3 covers 14 residues. CDR1 is MDHEN and CDR2 is SYDVKM in the germline V gene. Trimming stripped 7 bases from V and 10 bases from J, with 20 bases between. The CDR3 DNA is TGTGCCAGCATTGAATCCCGGGACGGCGCCGAGCAGTTCTTC. It translates to CASIESRDGAEQFF.

V usage is TRBV5-1 and J usage is TRBJ1-3; D is uncertain. CDR3 length: 16 amino acids. The V end lost 0 bases, the J end lost 3 bases, and 13 bases lay between the germline ends. Germline assignment: CDR1 SGHRS and CDR2 YFSETQ. The chain's CDR3 is CASSLALLELGNTIYF. In DNA, the CDR3 is TGCGCCAGCAGCTTGGCCCTCCTGGAGCTTGGAAACACCATATATTTT.

This chain joins TRBV5-5 and TRBJ1-4; no clear D. The germline V gene has CDR1 SGHKS and CDR2 YYEKEE (reference sequence). V shed 0 bases and J shed 7 bases, with 7 bases lying between them. This CDR3 comprises 13 residues. This CDR3 is CASSLVAPEKLFF. The CDR3 nucleotides are TGTGCCAGCAGCTTGGTGGCACCTGAAAAACTGTTTTTT.

This clone turned up a few times. The chain recombines TRBV28 with TRBJ2-3, with 9 bases lining up with TRBD1. This CDR3 has 14 residues. V shed 5 bases and J 7 bases; nucleotides not matched to a gene: 7. Germline CDR1 and CDR2: MDHEN and SYDVKM. The DNA of the CDR3 is TGTGCCAGCAGTCCGGGACAGGGAGGGCATACGCAGTATTTT. It codes for CASSPGQGGHTQYF.

Remarks on this clone: One end of the junction does not line up with germline, which may come from a read error. The genes are TRBV7-7 and TRBJ2-3; TRBD1 might be the D (6 bases). Germline V gene data show CDR1 as SSHAT and CDR2 as FNYEAQ (reference sequence). The CDR3 is 15 amino acids. The CDR3 DNA is TGTGCTAGCAGCTTAAACAGGGCGAGCACAGATACGCAGTATTTT. As protein: CASSLNRASTDTQYF.

The chain uses TRBV4-2 and TRBJ2-7, with 10 bases identical to TRBD2. The length of the CDR3 is 15 residues. Trimming removed 4 bases from V and 6 bases from J; junction bases left unmatched: 9. From germline, CDR1 is LGHNA and CDR2 YNFKEQ. In DNA, the CDR3 is TGTGCCAGCAGCCGTGATGGAACTAGCGGGGCCGAGCAGTACTTC. Translated, it gives CASSRDGTSGAEQYF.

This sequence joins TRBV7-6 and TRBJ2-7; D gene unclear. The CDR3 consists of 16 residues. Looked up from germline, CDR1 is SGHVS and CDR2 is FNYEAQ. V shed 1 base and J shed 2 bases, with 15 bases lying between them. In nucleotides, the CDR3 is TGTGCCAGCAGCTTAGTCTCCCAGCGCCGGCCCTACGAGCAGTACTTC. Its protein product is CASSLVSQRRPYEQYF.

The chain is built from TRBV27 and TRBJ1-6; tentatively, D is TRBD1 (6 bases). Germline loops: CDR1 MNHEY, CDR2 SMNVEV (reference sequence). The CDR3 is 14 amino acids. Trimming took 8 bases from V and 9 from J, leaving 17 bases between them. The CDR3 sequence: CASAPGGIGSPLHF. DNA of the CDR3: TGTGCCAGCGCACCGGGGGGCATCGGTTCACCCCTCCACTTT.

This chain joins TRBV1 and TRBJ2-2; whether TRBD1, the table's D call, matches the DNA was not checked. TRBV1 is recorded as a pseudogene. The CDR3 has 18 amino acids. CDR3: CTSSQDHGQGANTGELFF. The CDR3 DNA follows: TGCACCAGCAGCCAAGATCACGGACAGGGTGCGAACACCGGGGAGCTGTTTTTT.

This clone has only a few counts. The DNA of the CDR3 is TGTGCCAGCAGCTTAGATCGCCCGGGGAGTTATAATTCACCCCTCCACTTT. This encodes CASSLDRPGSYNSPLHF. The chain uses TRBV11-2 and TRBJ1-6; no definite D call. CDR3 length equals 17 residues. V was shortened by 0 bases and J by 4 bases, with 13 bases between the two germline ends. From germline, CDR1 is SGHAT and CDR2 FQNNGV.

The chain links TRBV18 to TRBJ2-7, with 9 positions matching TRBD1. Losses at the gene ends were 1 base for V and 0 bases for J; bases not matched to a gene: 13. Germline V CDR1 and CDR2: KGHSH, LQKENI. This CDR3 has 19 amino acids. This chain's CDR3 is CASSPLPGTGLDDSYEQYF. The CDR3 region has the DNA TGTGCCAGCTCACCACTTCCCGGGACAGGGCTGGATGACTCCTACGAGCAGTACTTC.

This chain links TRBV11-3 with TRBJ2-1; D is uncertain. There are 13 residues in the CDR3. Trimming removed 0 bases at V and 9 bases at J, with 9 bases between. The germline gives CDR1 SGHNT, CDR2 YENEEA. The CDR3 spells CASSLDHRAEQFF. The CDR3 DNA reads as TGTGCCAGCAGCTTAGATCATCGGGCTGAGCAGTTCTTC.

The chain combines TRBV5-6 with TRBJ1-4; D ambiguous. Trimming took 4 bases from V and 8 from J, leaving 18 bases between them. There are 15 residues in the CDR3. Per germline, CDR1 SGHDT and CDR2 YYEEEE. The CDR3 sequence: CASSQEGGLGEKLFF. For the CDR3, the DNA is TGTGCCAGCAGCCAGGAGGGAGGACTCGGGGAAAAACTGTTTTTT.

The chain uses TRBV28 and TRBJ2-5, with TRBD2 identical over 8 bases. This CDR3 has 17 residues. The V gene end was trimmed by 6 bases and the J gene end by 2 bases; junction bases not matched to a gene: 14. The germline CDR1 and CDR2 sequences are MDHEN and SYDVKM. The CDR3 protein is CASSPPWIAGWQETQYF. The CDR3 DNA sequence: TGTGCCAGCAGCCCACCCTGGATAGCGGGGTGGCAAGAGACCCAGTACTTC.

The chain has TRBV6-2 or TRBV6-3 and TRBJ2-7; 8 bases map to TRBD1. Germline V gene sequence: CDR1 MNHEY, CDR2 SVGEGT. Trimming at V came to 5 bases and at J to 7 bases, leaving 1 base not matched to a gene. CDR3 length: 11 amino acids. DNA for the CDR3: TGTGCCAGCAGTGACAGGGGAGAGCAGTACTTC. This sequence encodes CASSDRGEQYF.

V is TRBV5-4 and J is TRBJ2-1, with 11 bases lining up with TRBD1. CDR1 SGHNT and CDR2 YYREEE come from the germline V gene (reference sequence). The CDR3 extends over 15 amino acids. Trimming at V came to 5 bases and at J to 4 bases, leaving 5 bases not matched to a gene. CDR3 DNA sequence: TGTGCCAGCAGTCTAGGACAGGGGGCTTACAATGAGCAGTTCTTC. This gives the protein CASSLGQGAYNEQFF.

The chain uses TRBV5-1 and TRBJ1-5, with D maybe TRBD1 (6 bases). Trimming took off 0 bases at V and 6 bases at J, with 10 bases between the two ends. The CDR3 spans 14 residues. Germline V gene sequence: CDR1 SGHRS, CDR2 YFSETQ. The CDR3 region is CASSLDGGGQPQHF. DNA for the CDR3: TGCGCCAGCAGCTTGGACGGGGGCGGTCAGCCCCAGCATTTT.

This rearrangement joins TRBV6-5 to TRBJ2-5, with 12 positions matching TRBD2. Germline-derived CDR1 and CDR2 are MNHEY and SVGAGI. The V segment lost 0 bases and the J segment 10 bases; nucleotides outside the gene matches: 9. The CDR3 is made up of 16 amino acids. DNA of the CDR3: TGTGCCAGCAGTTACTCCTCTAGCGGGAGGGGCACAAGCCAGTACTTC. It yields the protein CASSYSSSGRGTSQYF.

The J gene is TRBJ2-1, the V gene TRBV19, with D uncertain. Trimming left V 3 bases short and J 9 bases short, with 9 bases between. The CDR3 consists of 12 residues. Germline lookup yields CDR1 LNHDA and CDR2 SQIVND (reference sequence). As DNA, the CDR3 is TGTGCCAGTAGTATTCGAGGTCCTGAGCAGTTCTTC. Translated, it gives CASSIRGPEQFF.

The chain combines TRBV4-2 with TRBJ2-7; possible D gene TRBD2, 5 bases. The V end was cut by 0 bases, the J end by 6 bases, with 15 bases between. The germline V gene encodes CDR1 LGHNA and CDR2 YNFKEQ. There are 15 residues in the CDR3. CDR3 bases: TGTGCCAGCAGCCAAGATCGATCCGGGATTGGCGAGCAGTACTTC. Amino acids: CASSQDRSGIGEQYF.

This chain connects TRBV5-4 to TRBJ1-6, with 9 nucleotides matching TRBD1. Germline-derived CDR1 and CDR2 are SGHNT and YYREEE (reference sequence). V shed 7 bases, J shed 7 bases, and the junction held 9 bases outside the gene matches. The length of the CDR3 is 15 residues. The CDR3 nucleotides read TGTGCCAGCTTTCCAAACGACAGGGGGAATTCACCCCTCCACTTT. This codes for CASFPNDRGNSPLHF. Combining the CDR3 with reference TRBV5-4 and TRBJ1-6 gives the whole variable domain ETGVTQSPTHLIKTRGQQVTLRCSSQSGHNTVSWYQQALGQGPQFIFQYYREEENGRGNFPPRFSGLQFPNYSSELNVNALELDDSALYLCASFPNDRGNSPLHFGNGTRLTVT.